Listed here are 31 T cell receptor beta chains from one sample, sequenced in a study of low-dose radiotherapy and immunotherapy resistance in tumors. Alpha and beta chains were covered, as first-strand cDNA relied on TRAV- and TRBV-specific primers. TCRs underwent 15 to 25 PCR cycles of amplification with a constant-region primer and V-primer adapter. A single record per CDR3 protein comes from TCRdb applying MiXCR to the reads. The data show under 110,000 distinct CDR3 sequences, more than 20% seen once. Documented time point: after trial treatment. Treatment here: LDRT plus nivolumab, ipilimumab, low-dose cyclophosphamide and aspirin (RACIN trial). Sequenced here: PBMCs, sampled after low-dose radiotherapy plus immunotherapy. The source is a male donor with prostate cancer.

The CDR3 reads CSAANWETQYF. The CDR3 DNA follows: TGCAGTGCTGCGAACTGGGAGACCCAGTACTTC. V and J are TRBV20-1 and TRBJ2-5; the D is unclear. The V end was cut by 5 bases, the J end by 5 bases, with 9 bases between. Germline lookup yields CDR1 DFQATT and CDR2 SNEGSKA (reference sequence). The CDR3 consists of 11 residues.

Ten or more counts support this clonotype. The genes are TRBV13 and TRBJ2-1; 9 bases map to TRBD2. The V gene's germline CDR1 is PRHDT and CDR2 FYEKMQ (reference sequence). CDR3 length: 16 residues. The ends lost 8 bases at V and 2 bases at J; junction bases unmatched: 10. CDR3 DNA sequence: TGTGCCAGCTGCACGCACCTAGCGGGGACCTACAATGAGCAGTTCTTC. Translation gives CASCTHLAGTYNEQFF.

This clonotype was recorded many times. The CDR3 loop reads CASSLRVGTEAFF. CDR3 sequence (DNA): TGTGCCAGCAGCTTGAGGGTGGGCACTGAAGCTTTCTTT. The genes are TRBV5-6 and TRBJ1-1; no clear D gene. In germline, CDR1 is SGHDT, CDR2 YYEEEE. The length of the CDR3 is 13 residues. Trimming shortened V by 1 base and J by 4 bases, and 8 bases separated the two germline ends.

Remarks on this clonotype: This likely reflects a read error, since a far larger clone is one base away. This sequence joins TRBV7-9 and TRBJ2-7, with 7 positions matching TRBD2. V lost 1 base to trimming and J lost 2 bases; unmatched junction nucleotides: 5. This CDR3 contains 15 residues. Germline V lookup: CDR1 SEHNR, CDR2 FQNEAQ (reference sequence). CDR3 protein: CASSLDGGYTYEQYF. The DNA of the CDR3 is TGTGCCAGCAGCTTAGACGGGGGGTACACCTACGAGCAGTACTTC.

This clonotype was observed at least ten times. V gene TRBV12-3 or TRBV12-4 combines with J gene TRBJ1-1; D gene ambiguous. CDR3 size: 13 residues. V lost 10 bases and J 2 bases, leaving 14 bases between the germline ends. CDR3 nucleotide sequence: TGTGCCACCCTCCTTCAATTTAACACTGAAGCTTTCTTT. It codes for CATLLQFNTEAFF.

This clonotype was counted ten times or more. The gene calls are TRBV14 and TRBJ1-4; D not certain. CDR1 SGHDN and CDR2 FVKESK come from the germline V gene. The CDR3 spans 15 residues. Trimming cost V 1 base and J 5 bases, with 11 bases left between them. This CDR3 is CASSQGEQLNEKLFF. The CDR3 DNA sequence: TGTGCCAGCAGCCAAGGCGAGCAGTTGAATGAAAAACTGTTTTTT.

J is TRBJ2-7 and V is TRBV12-3 or TRBV12-4; D may be TRBD2 (5 bases). CDR3 size: 15 residues. V lost 11 bases to trimming and J lost 2 bases, with 22 bases between them. The CDR3 loop reads CAGAYAGVPTYEQYF. For the CDR3, the DNA is TGTGCCGGCGCTTACGCCGGGGTCCCAACCTACGAGCAGTACTTC.

This clonotype was counted only a few times. The chain couples TRBV10-3 to TRBJ2-1, with D unclear. Germline V lookup: CDR1 ENHRY, CDR2 SYGVKD. V was pared by 6 bases and J by 8 bases, with 20 bases between. This CDR3 is 15 amino acids long. CDR3 nucleotide sequence: TGTGCCATCAGGGGTCGGTCGCTAGTGGACGATGAGCAGTTCTTC. It yields the protein CAIRGRSLVDDEQFF.

The J gene is TRBJ1-6, the V gene TRBV9; D not resolved. The CDR3 totals 15 residues. Trimming cost V 2 bases and J 7 bases, with 13 bases left between them. CDR1 and CDR2 from the germline V gene are SGDLS and YYNGEE. The CDR3 DNA sequence: TGTGCCAGCAGCGTTCGGGGTACGGGCAATTCACCCCTCCACTTT. Residues: CASSVRGTGNSPLHF.

Ten or more counts support this clonotype. V gene TRBV11-2 combines with J gene TRBJ2-1; D is undetermined. The CDR3 sequence is 13 residues long. CDR1 is SGHAT and CDR2 is FQNNGV in the germline V gene. The germline V and J ends were trimmed by 1 base and 4 bases, with 5 bases remaining between them. In nucleotides, the CDR3 is TGTGCCAGCAGCTTAGGAGAGTACAATGAGCAGTTCTTC. Protein: CASSLGEYNEQFF.

Many counts were recorded for this clonotype. The chain is built from TRBV30 and TRBJ2-1, with 14 bases matching TRBD2. Germline CDR1 GTSNPN, CDR2 SVGIG (reference sequence). CDR3 size: 15 residues. After removal of 5 bases from V and 1 base from J, the junction contained 1 base not matched to a gene. The CDR3: CAWGLAGGSYNEQFF. CDR3 DNA sequence: TGTGCCTGGGGACTAGCGGGGGGTTCCTACAATGAGCAGTTCTTC.

This clonotype was seen ten or more times. The chain carries TRBV2 and TRBJ1-5, with unresolved D. Trimming cost V 8 bases and J 0 bases, with 8 bases left between them. The germline CDR1 and CDR2 sequences are SNHLY and FYNNEI. CDR3 size: 13 residues. As DNA, the CDR3 is TGTGCCAGCGGTGCTCGTAGCAATCAGCCCCAGCATTTT. Amino acids: CASGARSNQPQHF.

This clonotype was detected only once. A single base is all that separates this from a far larger clone, so a read error is likely. V usage is TRBV6-6 and J usage is TRBJ2-1; D unclear. This CDR3 contains 10 residues. The germline V gene has CDR1 MNHNY and CDR2 SVGAGI (reference sequence). The CDR3 region is CVIGENEQFF. CDR3 nucleotide sequence: TGTGTCATCGGTGAGAATGAGCAGTTCTTC.

Many counts were recorded for this clonotype. The CDR3 DNA is TGTGCCCGGGGGCGCTCACAAGAGACCCAGTACTTC. It codes for CARGRSQETQYF. This rearrangement joins TRBV21-1 to TRBJ2-5; TRBD1, as called in the table, went unchecked against the DNA. TRBV21-1 is a pseudogene segment. The CDR3 loop spans 12 amino acids.

This clonotype came up many times. V usage is TRBV6-5 and J usage is TRBJ1-5, with unresolved D. The germline CDR1 and CDR2 sequences are MNHEY and SVGAGI. The V gene lost 6 bases and the J gene lost 5 bases, with 8 bases spanning the gap. The CDR3 is made up of 12 amino acids. CDR3 region: CASSNTDQPQHF. The CDR3 DNA follows: TGTGCCAGCAGCAACACGGATCAGCCCCAGCATTTT.

The sample holds many counts of this clonotype. The CDR3, as DNA: TGTGCCAGCAGTAATGAAGCCAAAAACATTCAGTACTTC. Encoded protein: CASSNEAKNIQYF. V gene TRBV2 combines with J gene TRBJ2-4; D is unresolved. The length of the CDR3 is 13 residues. Germline V gene data show CDR1 as SNHLY and CDR2 as FYNNEI. Trimming removed 5 bases from V and 0 bases from J, with 5 bases in between.

This clonotype was observed at least ten times. This chain links TRBV5-6 with TRBJ1-1, with TRBD1 as a possible D gene (6 bases). The CDR3 is 14 residues long. From germline, CDR1 is SGHDT and CDR2 YYEEEE. With 0 bases removed from V and 6 bases from J, the gap between germline ends came to 12 bases. The DNA of the CDR3 is TGTGCCAGCAGCTTGGGGGGGGCAGTCGCTGAAGCTTTCTTT. Residues: CASSLGGAVAEAFF.

This clonotype occurred a few times. The V call is TRBV13, the J call TRBJ1-2; D possibly corresponds to TRBD1 (6 bases). This CDR3 has 15 residues. Germline V lookup: CDR1 PRHDT, CDR2 FYEKMQ (reference sequence). V gave up 5 bases and J gave up 1 base, with 14 bases separating them. The CDR3 region has the DNA TGTGCCAGCAGCCCCAGGAGAGGGGGTAACTATGGCTACACCTTC. Amino acids: CASSPRRGGNYGYTF.

This rearrangement joins TRBV5-1 to TRBJ1-6; 7 positions agree with TRBD1. From germline, CDR1 is SGHRS and CDR2 YFSETQ. The V gene end was trimmed by 4 bases and the J gene end by 6 bases; junction bases not matched to a gene: 4. CDR3 length: 14 amino acids. The CDR3, as DNA: TGCGCCAGCAGCGGGGGACAGCCTAATTCACCCCTCCACTTT. Translation: CASSGGQPNSPLHF.

The gene calls are TRBV29-1 and TRBJ1-1; TRBD1 matches at 9 bases. The CDR3 totals 14 residues. Germline V CDR1 and CDR2: SQVTM, ANQGSEA. V trimming: 6 bases; J trimming: 1 base; junction bases outside the gene matches: 6. CDR3 DNA: TGCAGCGTGGTCCCGGGACAGGGGAACACTGAAGCTTTCTTT. It encodes CSVVPGQGNTEAFF.

In its sample, this clonotype was seen many times. V is TRBV19 and J is TRBJ2-7; 7 bases line up with TRBD1. The CDR3 length is 14 residues. The germline V gene encodes CDR1 LNHDA and CDR2 SQIVND (reference sequence). V gave up 5 bases and J gave up 2 bases; unmatched junction bases: 6. CDR3 sequence reads: CASSPRTGTYEQYF. Written as DNA, the CDR3 is TGTGCCAGTAGTCCAAGGACAGGAACCTACGAGCAGTACTTC.

Ten or more counts support this clonotype. The rearrangement uses TRBV7-9 and TRBJ2-2, with no clear D. CDR1 SEHNR and CDR2 FQNEAQ come from the germline V gene (reference sequence). With 0 bases removed from V and 4 bases from J, the gap between germline ends came to 6 bases. This CDR3 region has 14 residues. CDR3 sequence reads: CASSLARSTGELFF. DNA of the CDR3: TGTGCCAGCAGCTTAGCACGCAGCACCGGGGAGCTGTTTTTT.

The table lists this clonotype with many counts. The rearrangement joins TRBV18 to TRBJ2-1; D remains unclear. The CDR3 runs to 16 residues. V gave up 3 bases and J gave up 7 bases, with 19 bases separating them. CDR1 is KGHSH, CDR2 LQKENI, per germline. CDR3 nucleotide sequence: TGTGCCAGCTCACCTTCCTTTATAGTGGCTATGAATGAGCAGTTCTTC. It translates to CASSPSFIVAMNEQFF.

This clonotype was detected many times. Sequence at one end of the junction differs from germline and may be a read error. In DNA form, the CDR3 reads TGCGCCAGCAGCTTGGCCGGACGCGCCCAAGATACGCATTATTTT. It is translated as CASSLAGRAQDTHYF. The chain combines TRBV5-1 with TRBJ2-3; D call uncertain. In germline, CDR1 is SGHRS, CDR2 YFSETQ. The length of the CDR3 is 15 residues.

This clonotype was recorded a few times. V gene TRBV4-1 combines with J gene TRBJ2-3; no firm D call. The CDR3 covers 11 residues. The V gene's germline CDR1 is MGHRA and CDR2 YSYEKL. The ends were cut back, 3 bases at V and 4 bases at J, with 2 bases in the middle. Here the CDR3 reads CASSQADTQYF. CDR3 bases: TGCGCCAGCAGCCAGGCAGATACGCAGTATTTT.

This clonotype was counted at least ten times. The rearrangement uses TRBV10-3 and TRBJ2-5; perhaps D is TRBD1 or TRBD2 (5 bases each). V lost 4 bases and J lost 2, with 11 bases in between. Looked up from germline, CDR1 is ENHRY and CDR2 is SYGVKD. The CDR3 runs to 14 residues. The CDR3 is CAISVGRGQETQYF. CDR3 DNA sequence: TGTGCCATCAGTGTGGGACGTGGGCAAGAGACCCAGTACTTC.

This clonotype was seen at least ten times. The chain couples TRBV7-2 to TRBJ2-1, with a tentative D call TRBD2 (7 bases). Germline assignment: CDR1 SGHTA and CDR2 FQGNSA. Trimming pared 7 bases from V and 2 bases from J, leaving 18 bases between. The CDR3 sequence is 16 residues long. The DNA of the CDR3 is TGTGCCAGCATACCCCGGGGGCGGGGGACCTACAATGAGCAGTTCTTC. Encoded protein: CASIPRGRGTYNEQFF.

This clonotype was seen repeatedly, ten times or more. This rearrangement joins TRBV2 to TRBJ2-3; 9 nucleotides line up with TRBD2. The CDR3 consists of 14 residues. The germline CDR1 and CDR2 sequences are SNHLY and FYNNEI. The trim removed 8 bases at V and 2 bases at J, leaving 5 bases unmatched. In DNA form, the CDR3 reads TGTGCCAGCCCGGGACTAGCAGACACAGATACGCAGTATTTT. Translating it yields CASPGLADTDTQYF.

This clonotype was counted at least ten times. The J gene is TRBJ1-1, the V gene TRBV5-5, with a weak D call TRBD1 (5 bases). Germline V CDR1 and CDR2: SGHKS, YYEKEE (reference sequence). Trimming removed 4 bases from V and 8 bases from J, with 18 bases in between. The CDR3 spans 14 residues. CDR3 residues: CASSPGGAAKEAFF. The CDR3 coding sequence is TGTGCCAGCAGCCCCGGCGGGGCGGCCAAAGAAGCTTTCTTT. Supplemented by reference TRBV5-5 and TRBJ1-1, the full variable domain reads DAGVTQSPTHLIKTRGQQVTLRCSPISGHKSVSWYQQVLGQGPQFIFQYYEKEERGRGNFPDRFSARQFPNYSSELNVNALLLGDSALYLCASSPGGAAKEAFFGQGTRLTVV.

The rearrangement links TRBV11-1 to TRBJ2-3; 10 bases agree with TRBD2. Per the germline V gene, CDR1 is SGHAT and CDR2 is FQDESV (reference sequence). The ends lost 9 bases at V and 3 bases at J; junction bases unmatched: 12. The CDR3 contains 16 residues. CDR3 coding DNA: TGTGCCAGTGGGCCCCAGGCTAGCGGGGGTACAGATACGCAGTATTTT. Its translation is CASGPQASGGTDTQYF.

A word on this clonotype: A far larger clone is a single base away, which makes a read error likely. The chain is built from TRBV27 and TRBJ1-1; 10 bases match TRBD1. Germline values: CDR1 MNHEY, CDR2 SMNVEV (reference sequence). This CDR3 has 12 residues. The CDR3 DNA sequence: TGTCCCACCTGCTACCGGGACAGGGGAGCTTTCTTT. It is translated as CPTCYRDRGAFF.